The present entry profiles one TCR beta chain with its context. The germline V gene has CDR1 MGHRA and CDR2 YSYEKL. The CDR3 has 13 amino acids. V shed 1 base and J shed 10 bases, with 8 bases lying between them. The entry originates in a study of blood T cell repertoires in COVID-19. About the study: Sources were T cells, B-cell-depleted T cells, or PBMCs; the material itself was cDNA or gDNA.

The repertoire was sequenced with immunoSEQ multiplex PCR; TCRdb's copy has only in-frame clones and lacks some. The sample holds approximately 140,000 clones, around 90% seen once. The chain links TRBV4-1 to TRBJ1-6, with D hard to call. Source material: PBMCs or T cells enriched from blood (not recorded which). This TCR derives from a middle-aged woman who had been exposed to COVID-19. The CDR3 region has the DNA TGCGCCAGCAGCCAAGGCAGTCACTCACCCCTCCACTTT. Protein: CASSQGSHSPLHF.